This TCR beta chain is from a study of a mutant IDH1 vaccine in newly diagnosed glioma. Overall study context: Vaccination of patients was performed eight times, in weeks 1, 3, 5, 7, 11, 15, 19 and 23. Earlier therapy was either radiotherapy, temozolomide, or both, and most got both. Study-wide points: Patients mounted vaccine-induced immune responses in about 92% of cases.

Described time point: week 23, last vaccination. A single vaccine dose contained 300 ug of mutant IDH1 20-mer peptide, and topical imiquimod was used with it. Comment on this clone: The antigen is unknown.

Trimming took off 4 bases at V and 7 bases at J, with 10 bases between the two ends. This CDR3 comprises 13 residues. Germline assignment: CDR1 MNHNS and CDR2 SASEGT. Some clones are missing from TCRdb's copy, which holds only in-frame ones; the method was immunoSEQ multiplex PCR. The sample holds some 27,000 clones, around 84% seen once. The sample here was PBMCs, taken from a glioma patient whose treatment included an IDH1 peptide vaccine. The receptor was derived from a woman aged 30 to 39 with glioma. The chain couples TRBV6-1 to TRBJ2-2, with D hard to call. The chain's CDR3 is CASSAQPGGELFF. The CDR3 nucleotides read TGTGCCAGCAGTGCCCAGCCCGGCGGGGAGCTGTTTTTT.